This TCR beta chain derives from a study of blood T cell repertoires in COVID-19. The CDR3 spans 15 residues. V was clipped by 2 bases and J by 7 bases, with 17 bases between them. CDR1 and CDR2 from the germline V gene are SGHVS and FQNEAQ. Sequencing used immunoSEQ multiplex PCR; TCRdb keeps in-frame clones, though not all of them. The sample has about 220,000 clones, about 85% seen once. Specimen: peripheral blood. This sequence was found in a man in his fifties who had recovered from COVID-19. The chain recombines TRBV7-8 with TRBJ1-1; no reliable D call. For the CDR3, the DNA is TGTGCCAGCAGCTTAATGGGTATGGTTCGGGGTGAAGCTTTCTTT. Translating gives CASSLMGMVRGEAFF.